This TCR beta chain comes out of a study of cytomegalovirus exposure and HLA in healthy donors. Trimming pared 5 bases from V and 6 bases from J, leaving 15 bases between. The CDR3 has 13 residues. Germline V CDR1 and CDR2: SGHKS, YYEKEE (reference sequence). The PCR had 60 Vbeta and 13 Jbeta primers. As processed by the authors: Counted up in a later analysis, unique TCR beta chains came to approximately 77 million, with around 10 million shared. Method: immunoSEQ multiplex PCR; TCRdb's copy keeps in-frame clones and lacks some. The D gene and trimming were derived from the DNA, and the V and J assignments and clone size from that table. The sample gives over 85,000 clones, approximately 7.6% of which show up once; approximately 2.4% is in the top ten. There are a few counts of this clone.

Sequencing was done on a sample of PBMCs. The chain has TRBV5-5 and TRBJ2-7; the D is unclear. The receptor comes from a man aged 45-60 years in good health and CMV-seronegative. The CDR3 loop is CASSDILGSEQYF. The CDR3 coding sequence is TGTGCCAGCAGTGACATTCTGGGCTCCGAGCAGTACTTC.